One and the same sample provided the 17 T cell receptor beta chains below, sequenced in a study of blood T cell repertoires in COVID-19. Here immunoSEQ multiplex PCR was the method, and the copy in TCRdb shows in-frame clones only, minus some. The sample includes roughly 200,000 clones, over 75% of them seen just once. The sample comprised peripheral blood. Every receptor here comes from a human donor with active or convalescent COVID-19. The donor label of this sample is uncertain.

This clone was detected only once. The chain is built from TRBV4-1 and TRBJ1-1; D remains ambiguous. The V end lost 1 base, the J end lost 1 base, and 10 bases lay between the germline ends. The CDR3 loop spans 15 amino acids. Looked up from germline, CDR1 is MGHRA and CDR2 is YSYEKL. The CDR3 nucleotides read TGCGCCAGCAGCCAAGTGTTTACACCGAACACTGAAGCTTTCTTT. Its protein is CASSQVFTPNTEAFF.

This clone was observed a single time. The chain links TRBV5-4 to TRBJ2-7, with 7 bases that match TRBD1. From germline, CDR1 is SGHNT and CDR2 YYREEE (reference sequence). This CDR3 has 13 amino acids. With 4 bases clipped from V and 6 bases from J, the junction kept 7 bases outside the gene matches. This CDR3 is CASSQRQGSEQYF. CDR3 nucleotides: TGTGCCAGCAGCCAGAGACAGGGCAGCGAGCAGTACTTC.

Details on this clone: One end of the junction does not line up with germline, which may come from a read error. The chain has TRBV2 and TRBJ2-7; D might be TRBD2 (5 bases). Looked up from germline, CDR1 is SNHLY and CDR2 is FYNNEI. The CDR3 runs 15 residues. This CDR3 is CASSKASGPTNEQYF. The DNA of the CDR3 is TGTGCCAGCAGTAAAGCCTCCGGACCGACTAACGAGCAGTACTTC.

The V gene is TRBV10-1, the J gene TRBJ1-1; the D gene is possibly TRBD1 (5 bases). Deletions cut 3 bases from V and 4 bases from J, with 9 bases between. Germline CDR1 is WNHNN and CDR2 is SYGVQD (reference sequence). CDR3 length: 13 residues. The CDR3 reads CASSETRVTEAFF. The CDR3 region has the DNA TGCGCCAGCAGTGAAACCAGGGTCACTGAAGCTTTCTTT.

This chain uses TRBV9 with TRBJ1-2; 8 positions agree with TRBD1. From germline, CDR1 is SGDLS and CDR2 YYNGEE. V dropped 3 bases and J dropped 2; count of bases not matched to a gene: 3. This CDR3 is 14 amino acids long. This CDR3 reads CASSEQGGNYGYTF. The CDR3 DNA sequence: TGTGCCAGCAGCGAACAGGGGGGCAACTATGGCTACACCTTC. Supplemented by reference TRBV9 and TRBJ1-2, the full variable domain reads DSGVTQTPKHLITATGQRVTLRCSPRSGDLSVYWYQQSLDQGLQFLIQYYNGEERAKGNILERFSAQQFPDLHSELNLSSLELGDSALYFCASSEQGGNYGYTFGSGTRLTVV.

The chain has TRBV30 and TRBJ1-2, with TRBD1 matching over 7 bases. Germline V gene data show CDR1 as GTSNPN and CDR2 as SVGIG (reference sequence). This CDR3 region has 17 residues. V dropped 0 bases and J dropped 0; count of bases not matched to a gene: 10. As DNA, the CDR3 is TGTGCCTGGAGTGTATTGGTAGGGGGCCCAGCTAACTATGGCTACACCTTC. Translated: CAWSVLVGGPANYGYTF.

This clone was seen more than once but under ten times. The CDR3 reads CASSHPDRPMNTEAFF. The CDR3 DNA reads TGCGCCAGCAGCCACCCAGACAGGCCCATGAACACTGAAGCTTTCTTT. The V call is TRBV4-1, the J call TRBJ1-1, with a weak D call TRBD1 (6 bases). The CDR3 extends over 16 amino acids. The V and J ends lost 3 bases and 0 bases respectively, with 14 bases between them. Per the germline V gene, CDR1 is MGHRA and CDR2 is YSYEKL.

V is TRBV10-3 and J is TRBJ2-7, with 14 bases identical to TRBD2. V shed 8 bases and J 5 bases; nucleotides not matched to a gene: 8. Germline V gene lookup returns CDR1 ENHRY and CDR2 SYGVKD. CDR3 length equals 15 residues. The CDR3: CAIQTSGGVDDEQYF. As DNA, the CDR3 is TGTGCCATCCAGACTAGCGGGGGGGTTGATGACGAGCAGTACTTC.

V is TRBV2 and J is TRBJ2-2, with a possible D match to TRBD1 (6 bases). Germline assignment: CDR1 SNHLY and CDR2 FYNNEI. The CDR3 has 13 residues. Trimming took 6 bases from V and 3 from J, leaving 8 bases between them. This CDR3 is CASRDRYTGELFF. The CDR3 DNA reads as TGTGCCAGCAGGGACAGATACACCGGGGAGCTGTTTTTT.

This rearrangement joins TRBV2 to TRBJ2-7, with TRBD2 matching over 7 bases. V shed 7 bases, J shed 0 bases, and the junction held 9 bases outside the gene matches. The CDR3 length is 15 residues. The V gene's germline CDR1 is SNHLY and CDR2 FYNNEI. The CDR3 loop reads CASKTLAKISYEQYF. For the CDR3, the DNA is TGTGCCAGCAAGACACTAGCGAAGATCTCCTACGAGCAGTACTTC.

The chain uses TRBV6-5 and TRBJ1-2; D remains ambiguous. The CDR3 has 12 residues. V shed 7 bases and J shed 10 bases, with 16 bases lying between them. Per the germline V gene, CDR1 is MNHEY and CDR2 is SVGAGI. The CDR3 region has the DNA TGTGCCAGCACATCCGGGAAGTGGGACTACACCTTC. Protein: CASTSGKWDYTF.

The rearrangement uses TRBV5-1 and TRBJ2-3; TRBD1 matches at 10 bases. The CDR3 is 15 amino acids. The germline gives CDR1 SGHRS, CDR2 YFSETQ. V shed 4 bases and J 4 bases; nucleotides not matched to a gene: 6. The DNA for the CDR3 is TGCGCCAGCAGCCCCCCCGGGACAGGGGCAGATACGCAGTATTTT. This encodes CASSPPGTGADTQYF. Full variable domain (rest looked up from reference TRBV5-1 and TRBJ2-3): KAGVTQTPRYLIKTRGQQVTLSCSPISGHRSVSWYQQTPGQGLQFLFEYFSETQRNKGNFPGRFSGRQFSNSRSEMNVSTLELGDSALYLCASSPPGTGADTQYFGPGTRLTVL.

Only a few counts were recorded for this clone. The rearrangement links TRBV2 to TRBJ1-5; D not resolved. Germline CDR1 is SNHLY and CDR2 is FYNNEI. V lost 8 bases, J lost 3 bases, and 8 bases lay in between. CDR3 length equals 12 residues. CDR3 sequence reads: CASSGNNQPQHF. DNA of the CDR3: TGTGCCAGCTCGGGGAACAATCAGCCCCAGCATTTT. The full variable domain, rest sourced from reference TRBV2 and TRBJ1-5, is EPEVTQTPSHQVTQMGQEVILRCVPISNHLYFYWYRQILGQKVEFLVSFYNNEISEKSEIFDDQFSVERPDGSNFTLKIRSTKLEDSAMYFCASSGNNQPQHFGDGTRLSIL.

J is TRBJ2-7 and V is TRBV19; 14 positions match TRBD2. In germline, CDR1 is LNHDA, CDR2 SQIVND (reference sequence). The CDR3 covers 15 residues. V shed 11 bases and J 4 bases; nucleotides not matched to a gene: 10. DNA of the CDR3: TGTGCCGTCTCATGGGGGACTAGCGGGAGATACGAGCAGTACTTC. Its translation: CAVSWGTSGRYEQYF.

This clone is a singleton in its sample. The chain uses TRBV19 and TRBJ1-5, with TRBD1 identical over 7 bases. Trimming took 6 bases from V and 2 from J; bases not matched to a gene: 7. CDR1 LNHDA and CDR2 SQIVND come from the germline V gene (reference sequence). This CDR3 region has 15 residues. As DNA, the CDR3 is TGTGCCAGTAGAACCAGGGGGATTGGCAATCAGCCCCAGCATTTT. Protein sequence: CASRTRGIGNQPQHF.

The V and J genes are TRBV11-1 and TRBJ2-2, with 7 bases matching TRBD1. The germline gives CDR1 SGHAT, CDR2 FQDESV (reference sequence). V shed 3 bases, J shed 6 bases, and the junction held 7 bases outside the gene matches. This CDR3 comprises 15 residues. The CDR3, as DNA: TGTGCCAGCAGCTTTGAGACAGGGATAGCCGGGGAGCTGTTTTTT. Its protein is CASSFETGIAGELFF.

To note about this clone: A much larger clone lies a single base off, so this may be a read error. This sample includes further DNA sequences coding for the same CDR3. The CDR3 DNA reads as TGTGCCAGCAGCCCCTGGACTAGCGGCACAGATACGCAGTATTTT. Translating gives CASSPWTSGTDTQYF. V is TRBV11-2 and J is TRBJ2-3, with 9 nucleotides matching TRBD2. Trimming at V came to 5 bases and at J to 1 base, leaving 4 bases not matched to a gene. The germline V gene has CDR1 SGHAT and CDR2 FQNNGV. This CDR3 contains 15 residues.